This is a list of T cell receptor beta chains from one sample in a study of blood T cell repertoires in COVID-19. Produced via immunoSEQ multiplex PCR; TCRdb's table is partial and in-frame only. In the table there are fewer than 200,000 clones, around nine tenths of which are singletons. Sequencing used peripheral blood. These TCRs come from a man aged 35 to 55 with active or convalescent COVID-19. Each CDR3 is given with its conserved first and last residue. A D gene is named only where the DNA matches it firmly. Size is stated for part of the rows, as once, few or many counts, or as a class when the clone is expanded.

abundance,v_gene,d_gene,j_gene,CDR3nt,CDR3aa
.,TRBV5-1,.,TRBJ2-6,TGCGCCAGCAGCCTAGGTTCGGGACAATTCTCTGGGGCCAACGTCCTGACTTTC,CASSLGSGQFSGANVLTF
.,TRBV5-1,TRBD1,TRBJ2-1,TGCGCCAGCAGAACCGGGACAGGGAAAGGCAATGAGCAGTTCTTC,CASRTGTGKGNEQFF
many,TRBV6-6,.,TRBJ2-2,TGTGCCAGCAGCACAGCCAACACCGGGGAGCTGTTTTTT,CASSTANTGELFF
.,TRBV6-2/TRBV6-3,.,TRBJ2-5,TGTGCCAGCAGTTACTCGAGTTGGCGGGAGACCCAGTACTTC,CASSYSSWRETQYF
.,TRBV18,.,TRBJ2-2,TGTGCCAGCTCACCACTTTCAGGGTCGGCGGCCACCGGGGAGCTGTTTTTT,CASSPLSGSAATGELFF
.,TRBV27,.,TRBJ2-2,TGTGCCAGCAGTTGGAGGACCGGGGAGCTGTTTTTT,CASSWRTGELFF
.,TRBV19,TRBD1,TRBJ1-1,TGTGCCAGTAGTATGTCAGGGGGCCTGAACACTGAAGCTTTCTTT,CASSMSGGLNTEAFF
.,TRBV5-1,TRBD1,TRBJ1-4,TGCGCCAGCAGCCTTCCGACAGGGGAAGGTGAAAAACTGTTTTTT,CASSLPTGEGEKLFF
.,TRBV28,.,TRBJ2-1,TGTGCCAGCAGTCCCGGTGCGCCGGGTGAGCAGTTCTTC,CASSPGAPGEQFF
.,TRBV12-3/TRBV12-4,TRBD1,TRBJ1-2,TGTGCCAGCAGTTTAGTAGGGGGCAGGGGCTACACCTTC,CASSLVGGRGYTF
.,TRBV19,.,TRBJ1-3,TGTGCCAGTAGCCCAGGACAGCTAGTAGGAAACACCATATATTTT,CASSPGQLVGNTIYF
.,TRBV24-1,.,TRBJ2-1,TGTGCCACCAGGGGGTGGCAGGGCCACAATGAGCAGTTCTTC,CATRGWQGHNEQFF
few,TRBV6-4,TRBD1,TRBJ2-1,TGTGCCAGCAGTGCCACCGGGACAGGGTCTGATGAGCAGTTCTTC,CASSATGTGSDEQFF
.,TRBV2,TRBD2,TRBJ2-1,TGTGCCAGCAGTGGGACTAGCGAAAGCAATGAGCAGTTCTTC,CASSGTSESNEQFF
.,TRBV12-3/TRBV12-4,.,TRBJ2-2,TGTGCCAGCAATGAGGGCACCGGGGAGCTGTTTTTT,CASNEGTGELFF
.,TRBV28,.,TRBJ1-5,TGTGCCAGCAGTTTATATCAGTCGGCCAGGGCCTATCAGCCCCAGCATTTT,CASSLYQSARAYQPQHF
.,TRBV6-5,.,TRBJ2-6,TGTGCCAGCAGTTGGGCCTCTGGGGCCAACGTCCTGACTTTC,CASSWASGANVLTF
.,TRBV11-2,TRBD1,TRBJ1-4,TGTGCCAGCAGCTTATCGTTCCAGGGGGCGTCTGGGGAAAAACTGTTTTTT,CASSLSFQGASGEKLFF
.,TRBV5-1,TRBD2,TRBJ2-1,TGCGCCAGCGCGGGGGGGAGCTCCTACAATGAGCAGTTCTTC,CASAGGSSYNEQFF
.,TRBV3-1/TRBV3-2,.,TRBJ2-3,TGTGCCAGCAGCCAAGATTGGTCGGTAGATACGCAGTATTTT,CASSQDWSVDTQYF
few,TRBV28,TRBD1,TRBJ2-4,TGTGCCAGCAGTTTCAGACAGGGGAAGGTCGGCATTCAGTACTTC,CASSFRQGKVGIQYF
.,TRBV2,TRBD1,TRBJ1-4,TGTGCCAGCAGTGACAACAGGGGAGGTGAAAAACTGTTTTTT,CASSDNRGGEKLFF
.,TRBV7-9,.,TRBJ2-1,TGTGCCAGCAGCTTGGACTTAGCGTACAATGAGCAGTTCTTC,CASSLDLAYNEQFF
.,TRBV27,.,TRBJ2-1,TGTGCCAGCAGTCAGCGGCGGTTTCATGACACGAGCTCCTACAATGAGCAGTTCTTC,CASSQRRFHDTSSYNEQFF
.,TRBV12-3/TRBV12-4,.,TRBJ2-7,TGTGCCAGCAGTTGGGGGCCTTACTACGAGCAGTACTTC,CASSWGPYYEQYF
.,TRBV28,TRBD1,TRBJ1-5,TGTGCCAGCAGTACCTATGACAGGGGGCTCCATTTT,CASSTYDRGLHF
once,TRBV19,.,TRBJ2-3,TGTGCCAGTAGTACCCAGGGGAGGGACACAGATACGCAGTATTTT,CASSTQGRDTDTQYF
.,TRBV7-3,TRBD2,TRBJ2-1,TGTGCCAGCAGCTTAGCGGGGGTGTACAATGAGCAGTTCTTC,CASSLAGVYNEQFF